This T cell receptor beta chain stems from a study of shared clonotypes between healthy human individuals. Notes on the study in general: Relative to their counterparts shared across all four donors, non-shared clonotypes exhibited diminished generation probabilities.

Assay: immunoSEQ multiplex PCR; the TCRdb copy retains only in-frame clones and omits some. The sample shows around 2,000,000 clones, over 85% of them seen only once. Of note for this clone: Its antigen is unidentified.

Per the germline V gene, CDR1 is LNHDA and CDR2 is SQIVND (reference sequence). CDR3 length: 15 amino acids. J was trimmed by 6 bases and V by 11 bases; bases with no gene match: 18. The sample consisted of naive CD4+ T cells sorted from blood. The subset denotes: CD45RA+ positively selected. The J gene is TRBJ1-2, the V gene TRBV19; TRBD1 matches 7 bases. This clonotype was sampled from a young man in good health. CDR3 protein: CAAWFLGQSHDGYTF. CDR3 coding DNA: TGTGCCGCTTGGTTCCTGGGACAGTCTCACGATGGCTACACCTTC.